Given below is one T cell receptor beta chain in context. Its target is not known. Germline V CDR1 and CDR2: ENHRY, SYGVKD. The CDR3 sequence is 16 residues long. V was shortened by 4 bases and J by 5 bases, with 17 bases between the two germline ends. The data were taken from a study of graft-versus-host responses after intestinal transplantation. Study details: Recipients had transplants, and these were multivisceral, liver-intestinal, or isolated intestinal. Following induction with anti-thymocyte globulin, all recipients were given tacrolimus and steroids for two to four years.

Notes on the study in general: Allograft graft-versus-host to host-versus-graft clonal ratios ran high in patients with graft-donor T cell macrochimerism.

Data came from immunoSEQ multiplex PCR; TCRdb stores just in-frame clones and leaves some out. Of fewer than 30,000 clones in the sample, 70% to 90% are singletons; the top ten hold approximately 0.87%. The receptor was isolated from a human patient who received an intestinal transplant, so some T cells may come from the graft donor. The chain carries TRBV10-3 and TRBJ2-2, with D tentatively TRBD1 (6 bases). The material was PBMCs, obtained approximately 450 days after intestinal transplant. CDR3 sequence reads: CAISGNSGHRTGELFF. CDR3 sequence (DNA): TGTGCCATCAGTGGTAATTCGGGACACCGAACCGGGGAGCTGTTTTTT.